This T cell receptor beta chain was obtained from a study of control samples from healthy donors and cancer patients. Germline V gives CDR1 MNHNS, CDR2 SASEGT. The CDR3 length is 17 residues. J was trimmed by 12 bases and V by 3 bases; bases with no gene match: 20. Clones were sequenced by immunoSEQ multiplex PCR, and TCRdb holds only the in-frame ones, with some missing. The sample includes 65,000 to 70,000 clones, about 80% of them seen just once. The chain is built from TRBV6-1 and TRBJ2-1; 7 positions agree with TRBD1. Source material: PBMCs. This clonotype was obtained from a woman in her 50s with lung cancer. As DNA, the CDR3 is TGTGCCAGCAGTGACGTTCATAGGGACAGCTTCGGTGTCTCGCAGTTCTTC. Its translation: CASSDVHRDSFGVSQFF.